This TCR beta chain was captured in a study of glioma-infiltrating T cells. Using RNA template, CDR3s of TCR alpha and beta were amplified with iRepertoire arm-PCR. Input was roughly 95-450 ng of tissue mRNA or PBMC total RNA. TCRdb redid the calling of the multiplex PCR reads with MiXCR, one entry per CDR3 protein. The sample lists roughly 100,000 distinct CDR3 sequences; around 28% were seen once. This clonotype was detected many times. The CDR3 loop spans 16 amino acids. CDR1 is MDHEN and CDR2 is SYDVKM in the germline V gene. Trimming took off 2 bases at V and 1 base at J, with 13 bases between the two ends.

V is TRBV28 and J is TRBJ2-3; D is undetermined. The TCR was taken from a human donor with low-grade glioma or glioblastoma, undergoing nonglioma brain surgery, or in good health (not recorded which). Sequences were obtained from glioma tissue, nonneoplastic brain tissue, or PBMCs (not recorded which). The CDR3 DNA reads TGTGCCAGCAGTTTAAGGGCAGCCAGACGCACAGATACGCAGTATTTT. It yields the protein CASSLRAARRTDTQYF.